One sample yielded the 27 T cell receptor beta chains listed below, sequenced in a study of T cells of healthy individuals. Each CDR3 protein gets one entry after TCRdb re-called the 5' RACE reads with MiXCR. Of around 63,000 distinct CDR3 sequences listed, 15% to 20% are singletons. Receptors were obtained from a human donor in good health.

In this sample, this clonotype turned up many times. The CDR3 coding sequence is TGCAGCGTTCGCGGGAGAGGGACAGATACGCAGTATTTT. This sequence encodes CSVRGRGTDTQYF. This sequence joins TRBV29-1 and TRBJ2-3; 7 nucleotides agree with TRBD2. This CDR3 comprises 13 residues. CDR1 SQVTM and CDR2 ANQGSEA come from the germline V gene. The J segment lost 3 bases and the V segment lost 5 bases, leaving 5 bases of the junction unmatched.

This clonotype was counted at least ten times. The chain links TRBV27 to TRBJ2-1; TRBD2 agrees at 10 bases. CDR3 length: 17 amino acids. V was pared by 10 bases and J by 5 bases, with 17 bases of the junction left unmatched. Germline CDR1 and CDR2: MNHEY and SMNVEV (reference sequence). The CDR3, as DNA: TGTGCCACCACGGGACTTCGGACTAGCGGTGGGGACAATGAGCAGTTCTTC. It yields the protein CATTGLRTSGGDNEQFF.

Ten or more counts support this clonotype. The chain combines TRBV5-4 with TRBJ2-7; possibly TRBD2 for D (7 bases). V lost 3 bases and J 4 bases, leaving 17 bases between the germline ends. Germline CDR1 reads SGHNT; CDR2 reads YYREEE (reference sequence). The CDR3 has 15 residues. In nucleotides, the CDR3 is TGTGCCAGCAGCTGGGGGGGGGGACACACTTACGAGCAGTACTTC. Its translation: CASSWGGGHTYEQYF.

The chain employs TRBV12-3 or TRBV12-4 and TRBJ1-3, with D possibly being TRBD1 (5 bases). The V gene lost 8 bases and the J gene lost 6 bases, with 17 bases spanning the gap. The CDR3 contains 14 residues. Here the CDR3 reads CASSFRRGENTIYF. In DNA form, the CDR3 reads TGTGCCAGCTCGTTTCGAAGGGGAGAAAACACCATATATTTT.

This clonotype was found many times. This sequence joins TRBV7-3 and TRBJ1-6; unclear D gene. V shed 5 bases and J shed 5 bases, with 10 bases lying between them. The CDR3 covers 14 residues. The germline CDR1 and CDR2 sequences are SGHTA and FQGTGA. The CDR3 spells CASSREAHNSPLHF. The CDR3 DNA follows: TGTGCCAGCAGCCGAGAGGCTCATAATTCACCCCTCCACTTT.

This clonotype was observed many times. This sequence joins TRBV4-3 and TRBJ1-6; 8 bases align to TRBD1. Trimming removed 1 base from V and 10 bases from J; junction bases left unmatched: 3. This CDR3 comprises 14 residues. In germline, CDR1 is LGHNA, CDR2 YSLEER. The CDR3 DNA follows: TGCGCCAGCAGCCAAGGACAGGGGAACTCACCCCTCCACTTT. It translates to CASSQGQGNSPLHF.

This chain connects TRBV28 to TRBJ1-1; D remains ambiguous. The V gene's germline CDR1 is MDHEN and CDR2 SYDVKM. The CDR3 loop spans 12 amino acids. Between the trimmed V and J ends, which lost 3 bases and 8 bases, there was a span of 10 bases. CDR3: CASSFGQLEAFF. CDR3 DNA: TGTGCCAGCAGTTTCGGGCAGCTGGAAGCTTTCTTT.

This clonotype was observed at least ten times. This chain links TRBV5-4 with TRBJ2-1, with 9 bases fitting TRBD2. The CDR3 loop spans 17 amino acids. V lost 3 bases to trimming and J lost 3 bases; unmatched junction nucleotides: 10. The germline V gene has CDR1 SGHNT and CDR2 YYREEE (reference sequence). In DNA form, the CDR3 reads TGTGCCAGCAGCTCGCAGACTAGCGGATCTCTCTACAATGAGCAGTTCTTC. This gives the protein CASSSQTSGSLYNEQFF.

This sequence joins TRBV2 and TRBJ2-4, with 7 nucleotides matching TRBD1. V shed 3 bases, J shed 3 bases, and the junction held 11 bases outside the gene matches. Germline CDR1 is SNHLY and CDR2 is FYNNEI. The CDR3 is 17 amino acids. CDR3 coding DNA: TGTGCCAGCAGTGAGCCACTGGGCCGGGACAGCAAAAACATTCAGTACTTC. Translation gives CASSEPLGRDSKNIQYF. Combining the CDR3 with reference TRBV2 and TRBJ2-4 gives the whole variable domain EPEVTQTPSHQVTQMGQEVILRCVPISNHLYFYWYRQILGQKVEFLVSFYNNEISEKSEIFDDQFSVERPDGSNFTLKIRSTKLEDSAMYFCASSEPLGRDSKNIQYFGAGTRLSVL.

This clonotype was picked up many times. V is TRBV20-1 and J is TRBJ1-2; 11 bases align to TRBD1. J lost 7 bases, V lost 5 bases, and 6 bases had no gene match. CDR3 length: 13 residues. Germline values: CDR1 DFQATT, CDR2 SNEGSKA (reference sequence). The DNA for the CDR3 is TGCAGTGCTTGGACAGGGGGCATCTCTGGCTACACCTTC. The encoded protein is CSAWTGGISGYTF.

The rearrangement joins TRBV7-9 to TRBJ1-2; possibly TRBD1 for D (5 bases). CDR1 and CDR2 from the germline V gene are SEHNR and FQNEAQ (reference sequence). Trimming cost V 5 bases and J 6 bases, with 13 bases left between them. This CDR3 has 13 residues. The DNA of the CDR3 is TGTGCCAGCAGCCGCCAGGACATCGATGGCTACACCTTC. Its translation: CASSRQDIDGYTF.

Many counts were recorded for this clonotype. This rearrangement joins TRBV11-1 to TRBJ2-7, with D perhaps TRBD2 (7 bases). The CDR3 is 15 residues long. V was clipped by 3 bases and J by 4 bases, with 16 bases between them. Germline CDR1 is SGHAT and CDR2 is FQDESV (reference sequence). CDR3 DNA: TGTGCCAGCAGCTTCGAGGCTGGGGGGGCATACGAGCAGTACTTC. It codes for CASSFEAGGAYEQYF. Full variable domain (rest looked up from reference TRBV11-1 and TRBJ2-7): EAEVAQSPRYKITEKSQAVAFWCDPISGHATLYWYRQILGQGPELLVQFQDESVVDDSQLPKDRFSAERLKGVDSTLKIQPAELGDSAMYLCASSFEAGGAYEQYFGPGTRLTVT.

The sample holds many counts of this clonotype. The chain is built from TRBV20-1 and TRBJ2-1, with TRBD2 matching over 12 bases. Germline V CDR1 and CDR2: DFQATT, SNEGSKA (reference sequence). CDR3 length equals 16 residues. The V gene end was trimmed by 3 bases and the J gene end by 8 bases; junction bases not matched to a gene: 11. This chain's CDR3 is CSASLASGRAVHEQFF. DNA for the CDR3: TGCAGTGCTAGTTTGGCTAGCGGGAGGGCCGTGCATGAGCAGTTCTTC.

Only a few counts were recorded for this clonotype. This rearrangement joins TRBV28 to TRBJ1-5; TRBD1 agrees at 7 bases. V gave up 4 bases and J gave up 4 bases; unmatched junction bases: 7. The V gene's germline CDR1 is MDHEN and CDR2 SYDVKM. The CDR3 consists of 15 residues. The CDR3 spells CASSSLTGTNQPQHF. CDR3 DNA: TGTGCCAGCAGTTCGCTGACAGGGACTAATCAGCCCCAGCATTTT.

The chain uses TRBV7-3 and TRBJ1-1; tentative D call: TRBD1 (6 bases). This CDR3 is built from 14 residues. The V gene's germline CDR1 is SGHTA and CDR2 FQGTGA. V shed 5 bases and J shed 5 bases, with 15 bases lying between them. In DNA form, the CDR3 reads TGTGCCAGCAGCCTCACACAGGGATCTACTGAAGCTTTCTTT. This sequence encodes CASSLTQGSTEAFF.

The chain has TRBV20-1 and TRBJ1-1; D not certain. V was clipped by 2 bases and J by 1 base, with 2 bases between them. Germline loops: CDR1 DFQATT, CDR2 SNEGSKA (reference sequence). The CDR3 has 11 residues. The CDR3 protein is CSARQNTEAFF. The CDR3, as DNA: TGCAGTGCTAGACAGAACACTGAAGCTTTCTTT.

This clonotype has ten or more counts. The chain combines TRBV4-3 with TRBJ1-2; no clear D. The V and J ends lost 0 bases and 4 bases respectively, with 6 bases between them. Germline V gives CDR1 LGHNA, CDR2 YSLEER. The CDR3 length is 13 residues. Here the CDR3 reads CASSQELTYGYTF. In DNA form, the CDR3 reads TGCGCCAGCAGCCAAGAATTAACCTATGGCTACACCTTC.

This clonotype turned up a few times. V usage is TRBV7-2 and J usage is TRBJ2-7; 9 bases fit TRBD1. Trimming removed 4 bases from V and 4 bases from J; junction bases left unmatched: 8. Germline-derived CDR1 and CDR2 are SGHTA and FQGNSA. The CDR3 spans 15 residues. The DNA of the CDR3 is TGTGCCAGCAGCTACCCTGAGGACAGGGGATACGAGCAGTACTTC. Its translation is CASSYPEDRGYEQYF.

This chain links TRBV2 with TRBJ2-2, with a weak D call TRBD2 (5 bases). Germline V gene lookup returns CDR1 SNHLY and CDR2 FYNNEI. V lost 11 bases to trimming and J lost 2 bases, with 9 bases between them. This CDR3 spans 12 amino acids. DNA of the CDR3: TGTGCCGACCGGGATAACACCGGGGAGCTGTTTTTT. Amino acids: CADRDNTGELFF.

There are a few counts of this clonotype. This chain uses TRBV4-2 with TRBJ2-7; D remains unclear. Trimming pared 4 bases from V and 5 bases from J, leaving 15 bases between. The CDR3 spans 14 residues. Germline lookup yields CDR1 LGHNA and CDR2 YNFKEQ. The CDR3 DNA is TGTGCCAGCAGCCCTGCTTCCTCCGACCACGAGCAGTACTTC. Its protein is CASSPASSDHEQYF.

V and J are TRBV12-3 or TRBV12-4 and TRBJ2-1, with 8 bases identical to TRBD2. The CDR3 sequence is 15 residues long. J gave up 1 base and V 6 bases, and 5 bases lay outside the gene matches. The CDR3 nucleotides read TGTGCCAGCAGCGTTAGCGGGAAGTCCTACAATGAGCAGTTCTTC. It encodes CASSVSGKSYNEQFF.

The gene calls are TRBV28 and TRBJ1-2; 10 bases line up with TRBD1. From germline, CDR1 is MDHEN and CDR2 SYDVKM. J lost 4 bases, V lost 3 bases, and 2 bases had no gene match. The length of the CDR3 is 14 residues. The CDR3 sequence: CASSFGTGVYGYTF. The CDR3 nucleotides read TGTGCCAGCAGTTTCGGGACAGGGGTCTATGGCTACACCTTC.

CDR3 DNA sequence: TGTGCCATCACCCGAACACTAGTCTATATTAACACCGGGGAGCTGTTTTTT. It codes for CAITRTLVYINTGELFF. This chain joins TRBV10-3 and TRBJ2-2, with a possible D match to TRBD2 (5 bases). This CDR3 spans 17 amino acids. Germline V gene lookup returns CDR1 ENHRY and CDR2 SYGVKD. V was clipped by 7 bases and J by 2 bases, with 20 bases between them.

This clonotype was counted at least ten times. In DNA, the CDR3 is TGTGCCAGCAAAGAGCAGGGGGTGGAAAACACTGAAGCTTTCTTT. It encodes CASKEQGVENTEAFF. The V gene is TRBV2, the J gene TRBJ1-1; TRBD1 matches 7 bases. Germline assignment: CDR1 SNHLY and CDR2 FYNNEI. Trimming took 7 bases from V and 2 from J; bases not matched to a gene: 10. This CDR3 is 15 amino acids long.

In its sample, this clonotype was seen a few times. The gene calls are TRBV15 and TRBJ1-1; TRBD1 might be the D (6 bases). The length of the CDR3 is 14 residues. Trimming shortened V by 7 bases and J by 1 base, and 13 bases separated the two germline ends. Per germline, CDR1 LNHNV and CDR2 YYDKDF (reference sequence). CDR3 in DNA: TGTGCCACCACCAGGGGCCAGAAGAACACTGAAGCTTTCTTT. This encodes CATTRGQKNTEAFF.

This clonotype was recorded at least ten times. Here the CDR3 reads CASSQDLRVDSYGYTF. The CDR3 DNA reads as TGCGCCAGCAGCCAAGATCTCCGGGTTGATAGCTATGGCTACACCTTC. The chain carries TRBV4-3 and TRBJ1-2; no clear D gene. Germline assignment: CDR1 LGHNA and CDR2 YSLEER. This CDR3 is built from 16 residues. V was trimmed by 0 bases and J by 4 bases, leaving 15 bases between them.

In this sample, this clonotype turned up a few times. This chain uses TRBV11-2 with TRBJ2-3; TRBD1 aligns across 8 bases. The V and J ends lost 5 bases and 3 bases, in that order; junction bases with no gene match: 7. Germline-derived CDR1 and CDR2 are SGHAT and FQNNGV. The CDR3 totals 15 residues. The CDR3 reads CASSPGTGRTDTQYF. The CDR3 DNA sequence: TGTGCCAGCAGCCCCGGGACAGGACGAACAGATACGCAGTATTTT.